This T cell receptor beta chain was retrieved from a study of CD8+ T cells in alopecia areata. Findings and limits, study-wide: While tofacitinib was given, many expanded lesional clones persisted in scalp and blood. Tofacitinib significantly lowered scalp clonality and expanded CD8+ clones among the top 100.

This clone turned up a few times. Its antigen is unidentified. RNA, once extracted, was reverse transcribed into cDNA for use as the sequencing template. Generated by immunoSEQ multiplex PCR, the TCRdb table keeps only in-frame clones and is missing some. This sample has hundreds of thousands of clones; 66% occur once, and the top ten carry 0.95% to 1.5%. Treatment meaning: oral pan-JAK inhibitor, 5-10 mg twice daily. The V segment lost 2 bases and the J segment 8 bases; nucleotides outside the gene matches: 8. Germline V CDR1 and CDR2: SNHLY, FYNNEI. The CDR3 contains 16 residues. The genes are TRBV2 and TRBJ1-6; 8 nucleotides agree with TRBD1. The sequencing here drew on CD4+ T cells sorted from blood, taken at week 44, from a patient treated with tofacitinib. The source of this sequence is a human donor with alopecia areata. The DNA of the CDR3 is TGTGCCAGCAGTGAACCCCCGGACAGGGCTTATTCACCCCTCCACTTT. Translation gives CASSEPPDRAYSPLHF.